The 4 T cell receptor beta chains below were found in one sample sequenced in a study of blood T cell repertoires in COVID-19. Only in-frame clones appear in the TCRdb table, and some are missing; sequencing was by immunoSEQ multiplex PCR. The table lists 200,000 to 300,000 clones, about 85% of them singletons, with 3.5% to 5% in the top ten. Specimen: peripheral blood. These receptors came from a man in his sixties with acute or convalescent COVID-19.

This CDR3 reads CAWSVLRGRAGETQYF. CDR3 DNA: TGTGCCTGGAGTGTACTTAGGGGGAGGGCAGGAGAGACCCAGTACTTC. The J gene is TRBJ2-5, the V gene TRBV30, with D possibly matching TRBD2 (7 bases). Germline CDR1 is GTSNPN and CDR2 is SVGIG (reference sequence). The CDR3 runs 16 residues. V lost 0 bases, J lost 4 bases, and 18 bases lay in between.

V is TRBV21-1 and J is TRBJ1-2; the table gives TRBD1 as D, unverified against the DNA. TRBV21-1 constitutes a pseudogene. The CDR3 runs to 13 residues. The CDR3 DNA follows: TGTGCCAGCCCATGGACAGCTAACTATGGCTACACCTTC. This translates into CASPWTANYGYTF.

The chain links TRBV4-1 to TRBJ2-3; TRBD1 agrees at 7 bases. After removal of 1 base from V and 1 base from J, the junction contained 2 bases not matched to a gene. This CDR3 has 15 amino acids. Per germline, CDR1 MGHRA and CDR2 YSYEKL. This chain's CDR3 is CASSQGGQGTDTQYF. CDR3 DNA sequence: TGCGCCAGCAGCCAAGGCGGACAGGGCACAGATACGCAGTATTTT.

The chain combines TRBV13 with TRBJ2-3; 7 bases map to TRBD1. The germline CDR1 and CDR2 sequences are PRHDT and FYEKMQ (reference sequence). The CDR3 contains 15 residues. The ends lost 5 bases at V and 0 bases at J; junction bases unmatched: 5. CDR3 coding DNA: TGTGCCAGCAGCCCCGGGACAGTTAGCACAGATACGCAGTATTTT. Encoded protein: CASSPGTVSTDTQYF.